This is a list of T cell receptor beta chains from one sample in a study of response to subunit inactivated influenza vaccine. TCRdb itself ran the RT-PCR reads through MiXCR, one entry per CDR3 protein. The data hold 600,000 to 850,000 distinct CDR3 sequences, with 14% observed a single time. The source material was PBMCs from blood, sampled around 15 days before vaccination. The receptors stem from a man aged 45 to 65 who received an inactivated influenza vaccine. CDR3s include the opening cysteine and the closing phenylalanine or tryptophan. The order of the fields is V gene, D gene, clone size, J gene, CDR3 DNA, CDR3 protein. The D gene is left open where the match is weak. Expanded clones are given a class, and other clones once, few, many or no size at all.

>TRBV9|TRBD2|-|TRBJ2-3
TGTGCCAGCAGCGTAAGGGCGGGAGCAGATACGCAGTATTTT
CASSVRAGADTQYF
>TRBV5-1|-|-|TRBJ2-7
TGCGCCAGCAGCTTGGAGAGGGGTCCATACGAGCAGTACTTC
CASSLERGPYEQYF
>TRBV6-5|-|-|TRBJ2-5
TGTGCCAGCAGGTGGGGGGAGACCCAGTACTTC
CASRWGETQYF
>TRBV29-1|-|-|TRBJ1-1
TGCAGCGTTGAGAACAGGTTGAACACTGAAGCTTTCTTT
CSVENRLNTEAFF
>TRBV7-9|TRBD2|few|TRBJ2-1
TGTGCCACCCCAATCGTAGCGGGAGGGCCCTACAATGAGCAGTTCTTC
CATPIVAGGPYNEQFF
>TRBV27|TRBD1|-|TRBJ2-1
TGTGCCAGCAGTCTCTCGACAGGGGCATGGGATGAGCAGTTCTTC
CASSLSTGAWDEQFF
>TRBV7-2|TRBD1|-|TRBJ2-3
TGTGCCAGCAGCTTAACGGGACAGGGAGAGTATTTT
CASSLTGQGEYF
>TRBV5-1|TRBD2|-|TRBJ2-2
TGCGCCAGCAGCTCCACCGAGATAGCGGGAGGACGGGGTCTGTTTTTT
CASSSTEIAGGRGLFF
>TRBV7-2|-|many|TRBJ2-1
TGTGCCAGCAGTTTAGACAGAGACAATGAGCAGTTCTTC
CASSLDRDNEQFF
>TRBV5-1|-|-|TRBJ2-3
TGCGCCAGCAGCTCGGGGACTTACACAGATACGCAGTATTTT
CASSSGTYTDTQYF
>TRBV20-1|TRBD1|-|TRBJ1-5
TGCAGTGCTACCGGGACAGGGGGCAATCAGCCCCAGCATTTT
CSATGTGGNQPQHF
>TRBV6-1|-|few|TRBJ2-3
TGTGCCAGCAGCTCCCGGTGGGGTCAGGATACGCAGTATTTT
CASSSRWGQDTQYF
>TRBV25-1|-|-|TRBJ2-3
TGTGCCAGCAGTACTAAAGGGGGTTGGAGCGGATCTAGCACAGATACGCAGTATTTT
CASSTKGGWSGSSTDTQYF